This T cell receptor (beta chain) originates from a study of regulatory T cells in long-lasting Graves disease. The time point denotes: newly diagnosed GD, antithyroid drugs for less than 3 months. Following extraction of RNA from PBMCs, that RNA was used to make the TCR library. The length of the CDR3 is 15 residues. V lost 0 bases, J lost 4 bases, and 3 bases stayed unmatched. Germline V lookup: CDR1 SGHRS, CDR2 YFSETQ. Arm-PCR with iRepertoire HTBI primers amplified the CDR3 regions for these TCR beta libraries. TCRdb reprocessed the multiplex PCR reads via MiXCR and lists one record per CDR3 protein. The table records 580,000 or so distinct CDR3 sequences, 15% to 20% of them present only once. This clonotype was seen many times. These data also formed part of another study, on T cells in Graves' hyperthyroidism and ophthalmopathy.

The source is a man aged 18-30 years with Graves disease. This specimen consisted of peripheral blood mononuclear cells (PBMCs), obtained at new diagnosis, from a patient treated with antithyroid drugs. This sequence joins TRBV5-1 and TRBJ2-1, with 8 bases lining up with TRBD2. CDR3 loop: CASSLAGGEYNEQFF. In nucleotides, the CDR3 is TGCGCCAGCAGCTTGGCGGGAGGGGAATACAATGAGCAGTTCTTC.